The 32 T cell receptor beta chains listed next were all sequenced from one sample in a study of blood T cell repertoires in COVID-19. The table came from immunoSEQ multiplex PCR; TCRdb's copy has only in-frame clones and leaves some out. Counted here are roughly 200,000 clones, 88% occurring once; the ten biggest clones make up around 6%. The sequenced material came from peripheral blood. These receptors came from a man in his forties with active or convalescent COVID-19.

The chain joins TRBV7-9 to TRBJ1-5, with D uncertain. Trimming stripped 5 bases from V and 5 bases from J, with 10 bases between. The germline gives CDR1 SEHNR, CDR2 FQNEAQ (reference sequence). The CDR3 has 13 residues. The CDR3 sequence: CASSDTIDQPQHF. The CDR3 DNA sequence: TGTGCCAGCAGCGACACAATAGATCAGCCCCAGCATTTT.

The chain is built from TRBV5-4 and TRBJ2-5; 12 bases match TRBD2. The V and J ends lost 1 base and 5 bases, in that order; junction bases with no gene match: 9. The CDR3 sequence is 17 residues long. Germline assignment: CDR1 SGHNT and CDR2 YYREEE (reference sequence). The CDR3 bases are TGTGCCAGCAGCTTGAAGGTGACTAGCGGGAGTATGGAGACCCAGTACTTC. This encodes CASSLKVTSGSMETQYF.

The chain carries TRBV2 and TRBJ1-5; D gene ambiguous. The CDR3 is 13 residues long. The V and J ends lost 6 bases and 0 bases respectively, with 6 bases between them. Germline V CDR1 and CDR2: SNHLY, FYNNEI. CDR3 protein: CASRRDSNQPQHF. The CDR3 nucleotides are TGTGCCAGCAGGAGGGATAGCAATCAGCCCCAGCATTTT.

This chain connects TRBV11-2 to TRBJ2-1; TRBD2 matches at 11 bases. The length of the CDR3 is 17 residues. J lost 7 bases, V lost 4 bases, and 12 bases had no gene match. CDR1 and CDR2 (germline): SGHAT, FQNNGV. The CDR3: CASSSSLAGGKGNEQFF. The CDR3 DNA reads as TGTGCCAGCAGCTCGAGTCTAGCGGGAGGAAAGGGAAATGAGCAGTTCTTC.

This chain connects TRBV29-1 to TRBJ1-1, with D tentatively TRBD1 (6 bases). The CDR3 totals 13 residues. Trimming took off 4 bases at V and 2 bases at J, with 11 bases between the two ends. CDR1 and CDR2 (germline): SQVTM, ANQGSEA. The CDR3 region is CSVVRDTNTEAFF. The DNA for the CDR3 is TGCAGCGTTGTCCGGGACACAAACACTGAAGCTTTCTTT.

This clone was found a few times. J is TRBJ2-4 and V is TRBV6-6; weak D call: TRBD1 (6 bases). Germline V gene data show CDR1 as MNHNY and CDR2 as SVGAGI (reference sequence). This CDR3 spans 15 amino acids. The V gene lost 8 bases and the J gene lost 2 bases, with 16 bases spanning the gap. DNA for the CDR3: TGTGCCAGCGGAAACCCACAGGGTTCCAAAAACATTCAGTACTTC. Its protein is CASGNPQGSKNIQYF.

The rearrangement links TRBV5-1 to TRBJ2-5, with D possibly being TRBD2 (6 bases). The V gene lost 4 bases and the J gene lost 3 bases, with 13 bases spanning the gap. In germline, CDR1 is SGHRS, CDR2 YFSETQ. CDR3 size: 14 residues. CDR3 protein: CASSTGTFKETQYF. The CDR3 nucleotides are TGCGCCAGCAGCACCGGGACTTTCAAAGAGACCCAGTACTTC.

The chain has TRBV2 and TRBJ1-4; D remains ambiguous. The CDR3 sequence is 16 residues long. Germline CDR1 is SNHLY and CDR2 is FYNNEI. Between the trimmed V and J ends, which lost 6 bases and 0 bases, there was a span of 14 bases. The CDR3 DNA reads TGTGCCAGCAGCGCCTATGTGTTCTCAACTAATGAAAAACTGTTTTTT. Protein: CASSAYVFSTNEKLFF. Full variable domain (remainder filled in from reference TRBV2 and TRBJ1-4): EPEVTQTPSHQVTQMGQEVILRCVPISNHLYFYWYRQILGQKVEFLVSFYNNEISEKSEIFDDQFSVERPDGSNFTLKIRSTKLEDSAMYFCASSAYVFSTNEKLFFGSGTQLSVL.

The rearrangement links TRBV19 to TRBJ1-1; TRBD1 matches at 8 bases. The CDR3 is 12 amino acids. The V segment lost 10 bases and the J segment 6 bases; nucleotides outside the gene matches: 7. Per the germline V gene, CDR1 is LNHDA and CDR2 is SQIVND (reference sequence). This CDR3 reads CATWTGLSEAFF. The CDR3 DNA reads as TGTGCCACCTGGACAGGGTTATCTGAAGCTTTCTTT.

This chain joins TRBV6-1 and TRBJ1-4; unclear D gene. The CDR3 loop spans 17 amino acids. From germline, CDR1 is MNHNS and CDR2 SASEGT. V was pared by 4 bases and J by 0 bases, with 15 bases between. For the CDR3, the DNA is TGTGCCAGCAGTGTGAGGGCAGTTCATGCAACTAATGAAAAACTGTTTTTT. It yields the protein CASSVRAVHATNEKLFF.

The J gene is TRBJ2-5, the V gene TRBV5-4; 7 nucleotides align to TRBD1. V lost 4 bases to trimming and J lost 2 bases; unmatched junction nucleotides: 8. CDR1 SGHNT and CDR2 YYREEE come from the germline V gene (reference sequence). The CDR3 extends over 15 amino acids. The CDR3 reads CASSLAGTEQETQYF. In nucleotides, the CDR3 is TGTGCCAGCAGCCTGGCCGGGACAGAGCAAGAGACCCAGTACTTC.

V usage is TRBV7-2 and J usage is TRBJ1-1; a weak D match, TRBD1 (6 bases). V was trimmed by 1 base and J by 2 bases, leaving 8 bases between them. The CDR3 is 14 residues long. Germline V gene data show CDR1 as SGHTA and CDR2 as FQGNSA. CDR3 loop: CASSLDRANTEAFF. The CDR3 coding sequence is TGTGCCAGCAGCTTAGACAGGGCCAACACTGAAGCTTTCTTT.

This rearrangement joins TRBV11-3 to TRBJ2-3; D is ambiguous. Trimming pared 1 base from V and 0 bases from J, leaving 5 bases between. The CDR3 is made up of 14 amino acids. Germline assignment: CDR1 SGHNT and CDR2 YENEEA. The chain's CDR3 is CASSLASSTDTQYF. The CDR3, as DNA: TGTGCCAGCAGCTTAGCCTCGAGCACAGATACGCAGTATTTT.

This chain links TRBV18 with TRBJ2-5; D is ambiguous. The CDR3 contains 14 residues. Germline CDR1 reads KGHSH; CDR2 reads LQKENI. Trimming shortened V by 3 bases and J by 4 bases, and 12 bases separated the two germline ends. This CDR3 is CASSPSATGETQYF. CDR3 nucleotide sequence: TGTGCCAGCTCACCGTCGGCCACGGGAGAGACCCAGTACTTC.

V is TRBV7-2 and J is TRBJ1-1; 7 nucleotides agree with TRBD1. V was clipped by 5 bases and J by 1 base; unmatched bases: 7. CDR1 and CDR2 (germline): SGHTA, FQGNSA. This CDR3 has 15 amino acids. In DNA, the CDR3 is TGTGCCAGCAGCCCCCGGGGACAGCCGAACACTGAAGCTTTCTTT. It encodes CASSPRGQPNTEAFF.

The V call is TRBV6-5, the J call TRBJ1-1; D might be TRBD1 (6 bases). The CDR3 sequence is 13 residues long. Germline V CDR1 and CDR2: MNHEY, SVGAGI. Deletions cut 6 bases from V and 1 base from J, with 9 bases between. DNA of the CDR3: TGTGCCAGCAGAAGGACAGAGAACACTGAAGCTTTCTTT. Amino acid sequence: CASRRTENTEAFF.

The CDR3 loop reads CASNQGPNTEAFF. The CDR3 DNA follows: TGTGCCAGCAACCAGGGGCCGAACACTGAAGCTTTCTTT. The V call is TRBV4-2, the J call TRBJ1-1, with a possible D match to TRBD1 (6 bases). The CDR3 length is 13 residues. Trimming left V 7 bases short and J 1 base short, with 10 bases between. Germline V gene sequence: CDR1 LGHNA, CDR2 YNFKEQ.

The chain employs TRBV4-1 and TRBJ2-3; a possible D gene is TRBD1 (5 bases). Trimming removed 0 bases at V and 1 base at J, with 20 bases between. The CDR3 sequence is 19 residues long. Germline CDR1 reads MGHRA; CDR2 reads YSYEKL. CDR3 amino acids: CASSQDLYQGRIGTDTQYF. CDR3 coding DNA: TGCGCCAGCAGCCAAGATCTCTATCAGGGTAGGATCGGCACAGATACGCAGTATTTT.

The rearrangement uses TRBV5-6 and TRBJ2-7; D is possibly TRBD1 (6 bases). V was clipped by 3 bases and J by 0 bases, with 10 bases between them. The CDR3 covers 14 residues. Germline V gives CDR1 SGHDT, CDR2 YYEEEE. The DNA of the CDR3 is TGTGCCAGCAGCTCCAGGGGCGGCTCCTACGAGCAGTACTTC. Translated: CASSSRGGSYEQYF.

This clone is medium-sized. The chain uses TRBV15 and TRBJ2-7; 7 nucleotides agree with TRBD1. Trimming at V came to 4 bases and at J to 2 bases, leaving 5 bases not matched to a gene. The CDR3 is 14 amino acids. The germline V gene has CDR1 LNHNV and CDR2 YYDKDF (reference sequence). As DNA, the CDR3 is TGTGCCACCAGCACCGGGACAGAAACCTACGAGCAGTACTTC. It translates to CATSTGTETYEQYF.

The CDR3 is CASSLPGTGGNTIYF. CDR3 in DNA: TGTGCCAGCAGTTTACCCGGGACAGGGGGAAACACCATATATTTT. The V and J genes are TRBV28 and TRBJ1-3, with TRBD1 identical over 9 bases. CDR3 length: 15 amino acids. Germline V gene data show CDR1 as MDHEN and CDR2 as SYDVKM. J lost 4 bases, V lost 2 bases, and 3 bases had no gene match. Full variable domain (rest looked up from reference TRBV28 and TRBJ1-3): DVKVTQSSRYLVKRTGEKVFLECVQDMDHENMFWYRQDPGLGLRLIYFSYDVKMKEKGDIPEGYSVSREKKERFSLILESASTNQTSMYLCASSLPGTGGNTIYFGEGSWLTVV.

This clone occurred once. The chain recombines TRBV3-1 (or the pseudogene TRBV3-2) with TRBJ2-5; 13 nucleotides match TRBD2. The CDR3 spans 16 residues. Germline loops: CDR1 LGHDT, CDR2 YNNKEL (reference sequence). Trimming at V came to 1 base and at J to 5 bases, leaving 4 bases not matched to a gene. The CDR3 coding sequence is TGTGCCAGCAGCCAAGCATCACTAGCGGGAGGGGAGACCCAGTACTTC. It encodes CASSQASLAGGETQYF.

This rearrangement joins TRBV6-1 to TRBJ1-5, with 8 bases identical to TRBD1. The CDR3 contains 16 residues. CDR1 is MNHNS and CDR2 is SASEGT in the germline V gene. Unmatched junction bases numbered 11, after V lost 1 base and J lost 9 bases. This chain's CDR3 is CASSEDIPQGVRPQHF. The CDR3 DNA reads as TGTGCCAGCAGTGAAGACATACCACAGGGGGTGAGGCCCCAGCATTTT.

The chain joins TRBV7-9 to TRBJ1-1; D is unresolved. The CDR3 covers 14 residues. In germline, CDR1 is SEHNR, CDR2 FQNEAQ (reference sequence). V lost 6 bases and J 1 base, leaving 12 bases between the germline ends. The CDR3 sequence is CASRPPTGNTEAFF. CDR3 DNA: TGTGCCAGCAGGCCGCCTACGGGGAACACTGAAGCTTTCTTT.

A single count supports this clone. The DNA of the CDR3 is TGTGCCAGCAGTCCAGAGCTTGGGCCCTACGAGCAGTACTTC. Encoded protein: CASSPELGPYEQYF. The rearrangement joins TRBV28 to TRBJ2-7; no definite D call. Germline CDR1 reads MDHEN; CDR2 reads SYDVKM. CDR3 length: 14 residues. V was cut by 5 bases and J by 2 bases, with 13 bases left in between.

This chain uses TRBV19 with TRBJ2-1; 14 nucleotides align to TRBD2. This CDR3 comprises 17 residues. In germline, CDR1 is LNHDA, CDR2 SQIVND (reference sequence). The V segment lost 5 bases and the J segment 6 bases; nucleotides outside the gene matches: 9. The CDR3 protein is CASSRTGLAGDRNEQFF. The CDR3 bases are TGTGCCAGTAGTCGAACGGGACTAGCGGGGGATCGCAATGAGCAGTTCTTC.

This chain connects TRBV6-2 or TRBV6-3 to TRBJ1-5; TRBD1 aligns across 9 bases. V lost 2 bases to trimming and J lost 6 bases; unmatched junction nucleotides: 5. CDR1 and CDR2 (germline): MNHEY, SVGEGT. The CDR3 runs to 15 residues. The CDR3 here is CASSYLTGGTQPQHF. CDR3 nucleotide sequence: TGTGCCAGCAGTTACCTTACAGGGGGCACTCAGCCCCAGCATTTT.

The chain joins TRBV2 to TRBJ2-2; 11 bases are a match to TRBD2. V lost 6 bases, J lost 6 bases, and 6 bases stayed unmatched. Germline V CDR1 and CDR2: SNHLY, FYNNEI. There are 15 residues in the CDR3. The CDR3 sequence: CASSATSGIAGELFF. The CDR3 coding sequence is TGTGCCAGCAGCGCGACTAGCGGGATCGCCGGGGAGCTGTTTTTT.

This clone was counted once. This chain links TRBV19 with TRBJ2-1, with 7 bases identical to TRBD2. Germline loops: CDR1 LNHDA, CDR2 SQIVND (reference sequence). J gave up 5 bases and V 9 bases, and 7 bases lay outside the gene matches. The CDR3 consists of 13 residues. The CDR3 region has the DNA TGTGCCAGCGGGACTACGTTAAACAATGAGCAGTTCTTC. Amino acids: CASGTTLNNEQFF.

This chain links TRBV6-2 or TRBV6-3 with TRBJ2-2; a possible D gene is TRBD2 (6 bases). Trimming removed 5 bases from V and 0 bases from J, with 13 bases in between. The CDR3 length is 16 residues. In germline, CDR1 is MNHEY, CDR2 SVGEGT. The CDR3 here is CASSLRDSANTGELFF. The CDR3 DNA reads as TGTGCCAGCAGTCTCCGGGACTCTGCGAACACCGGGGAGCTGTTTTTT.

The CDR3 nucleotides are TGTGCCAGTAGTATTAACTTTGACGGGTCCTACGAGCAGTACTTC. The encoded protein is CASSINFDGSYEQYF. The chain has TRBV19 and TRBJ2-7; no clear D. This CDR3 is built from 15 residues. Germline V gene lookup returns CDR1 LNHDA and CDR2 SQIVND (reference sequence). V was trimmed by 3 bases and J by 1 base, leaving 13 bases between them.

Concerning this clone: A junction boundary mismatches the germline segment, possibly from a read error. This sequence joins TRBV7-9 and TRBJ2-7, with a weak D call TRBD1 (5 bases). The CDR3 runs to 14 residues. Germline loops: CDR1 SEHNR, CDR2 FQNEAQ (reference sequence). The CDR3 region is CTSSHDSFPSEQYF. Here the CDR3 DNA reads TGTACCAGCAGCCACGACAGTTTCCCCAGCGAGCAGTACTTC.